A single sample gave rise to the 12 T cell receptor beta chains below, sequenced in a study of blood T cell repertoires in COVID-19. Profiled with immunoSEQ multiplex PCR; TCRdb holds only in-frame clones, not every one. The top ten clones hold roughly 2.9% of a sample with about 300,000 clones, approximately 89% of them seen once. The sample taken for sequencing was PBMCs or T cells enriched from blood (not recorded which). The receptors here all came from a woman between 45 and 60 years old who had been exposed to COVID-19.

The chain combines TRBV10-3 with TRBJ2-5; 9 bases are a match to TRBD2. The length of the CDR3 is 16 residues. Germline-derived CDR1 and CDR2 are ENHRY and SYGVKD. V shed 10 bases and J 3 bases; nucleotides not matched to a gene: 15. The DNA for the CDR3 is TGTGCCACCAGCGGTAGCGGGGGCGACGTTAAAGAGACCCAGTACTTC. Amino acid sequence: CATSGSGGDVKETQYF.

The CDR3 protein is CASSDPLGGSNQPQHF. CDR3 bases: TGTGCCAGCAGTGACCCCCTAGGGGGTAGCAATCAGCCCCAGCATTTT. The chain has TRBV6-1 and TRBJ1-5, with D tentatively TRBD1 (6 bases). Trimming stripped 3 bases from V and 0 bases from J, with 12 bases between. The CDR3 consists of 16 residues. From germline, CDR1 is MNHNS and CDR2 SASEGT.

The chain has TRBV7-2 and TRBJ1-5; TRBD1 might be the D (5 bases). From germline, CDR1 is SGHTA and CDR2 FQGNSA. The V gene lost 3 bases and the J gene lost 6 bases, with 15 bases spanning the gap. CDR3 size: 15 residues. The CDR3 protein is CASSFGQGWTQPQHF. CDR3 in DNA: TGTGCCAGCAGCTTTGGCCAGGGTTGGACTCAGCCCCAGCATTTT.

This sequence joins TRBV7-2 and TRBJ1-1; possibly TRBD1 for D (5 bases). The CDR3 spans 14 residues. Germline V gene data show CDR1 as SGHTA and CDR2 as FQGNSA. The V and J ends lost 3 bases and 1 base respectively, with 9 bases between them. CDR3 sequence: CASSLGGRNTEAFF. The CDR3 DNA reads TGTGCCAGCAGCTTGGGGGGTCGGAACACTGAAGCTTTCTTT.

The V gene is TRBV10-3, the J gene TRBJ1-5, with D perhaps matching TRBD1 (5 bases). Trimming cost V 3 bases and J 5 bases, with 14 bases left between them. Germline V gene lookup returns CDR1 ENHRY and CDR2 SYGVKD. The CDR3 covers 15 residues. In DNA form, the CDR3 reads TGTGCCATCAGTGACAGCGGGGCAGTCGATCAGCCCCAGCATTTT. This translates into CAISDSGAVDQPQHF.

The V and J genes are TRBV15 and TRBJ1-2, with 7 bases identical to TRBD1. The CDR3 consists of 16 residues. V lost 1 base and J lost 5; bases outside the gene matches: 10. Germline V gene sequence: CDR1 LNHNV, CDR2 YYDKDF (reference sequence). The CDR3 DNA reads TGTGCCACCAGCAGAGGGATCGACGGGACAGAATATGGCTACACCTTC. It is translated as CATSRGIDGTEYGYTF.

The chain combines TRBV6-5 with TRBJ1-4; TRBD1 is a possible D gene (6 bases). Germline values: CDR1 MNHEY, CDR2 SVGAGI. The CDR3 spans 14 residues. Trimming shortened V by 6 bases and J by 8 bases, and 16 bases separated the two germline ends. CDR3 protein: CASSDPGVAEKLFF. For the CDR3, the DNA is TGTGCCAGCAGCGACCCAGGGGTTGCCGAAAAACTGTTTTTT.

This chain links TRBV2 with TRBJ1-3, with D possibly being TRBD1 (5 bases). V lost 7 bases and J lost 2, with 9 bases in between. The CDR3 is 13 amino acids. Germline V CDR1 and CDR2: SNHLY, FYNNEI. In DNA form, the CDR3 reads TGTGCCAGCACCAGGGCTCCTGGAAACACCATATATTTT. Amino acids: CASTRAPGNTIYF.

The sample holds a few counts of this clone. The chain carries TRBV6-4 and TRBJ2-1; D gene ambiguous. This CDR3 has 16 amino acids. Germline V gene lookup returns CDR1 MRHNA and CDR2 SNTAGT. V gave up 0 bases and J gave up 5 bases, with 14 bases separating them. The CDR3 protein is CASSDSRFTGHNEQFF. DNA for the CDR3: TGTGCCAGCAGTGACTCGAGGTTCACCGGTCACAATGAGCAGTTCTTC.

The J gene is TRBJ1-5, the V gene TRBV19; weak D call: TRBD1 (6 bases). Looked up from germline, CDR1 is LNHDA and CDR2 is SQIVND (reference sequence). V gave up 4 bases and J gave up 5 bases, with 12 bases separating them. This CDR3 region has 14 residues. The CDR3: CASSKQGFHQPQHF. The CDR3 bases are TGTGCCAGTAGTAAACAGGGCTTCCATCAGCCCCAGCATTTT.

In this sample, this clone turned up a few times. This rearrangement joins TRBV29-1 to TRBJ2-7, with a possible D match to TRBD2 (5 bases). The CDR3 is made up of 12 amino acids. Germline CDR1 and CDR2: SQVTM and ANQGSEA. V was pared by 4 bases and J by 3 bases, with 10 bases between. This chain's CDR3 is CSVGGGLYEQYF. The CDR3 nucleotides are TGCAGCGTTGGAGGCGGACTCTACGAGCAGTACTTC.

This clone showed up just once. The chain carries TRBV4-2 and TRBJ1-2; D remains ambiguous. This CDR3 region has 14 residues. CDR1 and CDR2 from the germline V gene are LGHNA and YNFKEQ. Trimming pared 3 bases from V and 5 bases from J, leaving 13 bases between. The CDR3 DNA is TGTGCCAGCAGCCAGACCGGACTGATTTATGGCTACACCTTC. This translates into CASSQTGLIYGYTF.